The rows below give T cell receptor beta chains drawn from one sample of a study of T cell changes during pregnancy in multiple sclerosis. The assay was immunoSEQ multiplex PCR, and TCRdb's table has in-frame clones only and misses some. Found here are about 58,000 clones, under 95% of them singletons; the top ten hold around 0.5%. Specimen: CD4+ T cells from peripheral blood mononuclear cells, collected after pregnancy. Receptor source: a female donor in good health, enrolled as a control in a pregnancy study. The CDR3 runs from the conserved cysteine through the conserved F or W. A D gene is named only where the DNA matches it firmly. The size field is filled for only some rows; it gives once, few, many or a size class.

TRBJ2-1 | once | TRBD2 | TRBV15 | TGTGCCACCAGCAGGCTAGCGGGGGGGCTAACAGATGAGCAGTTCTTC | CATSRLAGGLTDEQFF
TRBJ1-1 | NA | NA | TRBV4-1 | TGCGCCAGCAGCGAAGGGACGGGAGGAAACACTGAAGCTTTCTTT | CASSEGTGGNTEAFF
TRBJ2-7 | NA | NA | TRBV5-4 | TGTGCCAGCAGCTTTCGGAGCTCCTACGAGCAGTACTTC | CASSFRSSYEQYF
TRBJ2-5 | NA | TRBD2 | TRBV5-1 | TGCGCCAGCAGCTTGGAGCCTAGCGGGGGACAAGAGACCCAGTACTTC | CASSLEPSGGQETQYF
TRBJ2-2 | NA | TRBD2 | TRBV19 | TGTGCCAGTAGTGGATATAGCGGGGCCCCCGGGGAGCTGTTTTTT | CASSGYSGAPGELFF
TRBJ1-1 | NA | NA | TRBV18 | TGTGCCAGCTCACAAAGGGGGATTAACACTGAAGCTTTCTTT | CASSQRGINTEAFF
TRBJ1-2 | NA | TRBD1 | TRBV19 | TGTGCCAGTAGTACCCGGGACAGGGGCTATGGCTACACCTTC | CASSTRDRGYGYTF
TRBJ1-5 | once | NA | TRBV4-3 | TGCGCCAGCAGCCAAGAGGCGGGATTCCCTCAGCCCCAGCATTTT | CASSQEAGFPQPQHF
TRBJ1-2 | NA | NA | TRBV6-6 | TGTGCCAGCAGCAAGGACAGTACCTATGGCTACACCTTC | CASSKDSTYGYTF
TRBJ2-5 | NA | TRBD2 | TRBV5-4 | TGTGCCAGCAGGCGGGCCAGCGGGGGGAATACAAACCAAGAGACCCAGTACTTC | CASRRASGGNTNQETQYF
TRBJ1-2 | NA | TRBD1 | TRBV27 | TGTGCCAGCAGTGGAGCCCCGGGACAGGAGACAAACTATGGCTACACCTTC | CASSGAPGQETNYGYTF
TRBJ1-4 | NA | TRBD1 | TRBV13 | TGTGCCAGCAGCTACAGACAGGGGGCGCAGACTAATGAAAAACTGTTTTTT | CASSYRQGAQTNEKLFF
TRBJ2-1 | NA | TRBD2 | TRBV7-9 | TGTGCCAGCAGCTTAGCGGGGACTATCTCCTACAATGAGCAGTTCTTC | CASSLAGTISYNEQFF
TRBJ2-5 | NA | NA | TRBV5-4 | TGTGCCAGCAGCTTCTACGGGGGTCAAGAGACCCAGTACTTC | CASSFYGGQETQYF
TRBJ1-4 | once | TRBD1 | TRBV18 | TGTGCCAGCTCACCAACAGGGGGAACTGAAAAACTGTTTTTT | CASSPTGGTEKLFF
TRBJ1-1 | NA | TRBD1 | TRBV9 | TGTGCCAGCAGTATATCCGGGACAGGGGGCTTAGGGACTGAAGCTTTCTTT | CASSISGTGGLGTEAFF
TRBJ1-2 | NA | NA | TRBV7-9 | TGTGCCAGCAGCTTAGCGGGGAGGGACTATGGCTACACCTTC | CASSLAGRDYGYTF
TRBJ2-7 | NA | NA | TRBV7-2 | TGTGCCAGCAGCTTCGATTTCAGTAAGTCCTACGAGCAGTACTTC | CASSFDFSKSYEQYF
TRBJ1-5 | NA | NA | TRBV5-6 | TGTGCCAGCAGCTTGGGACAGGTCAATCAGCCCCAGCATTTT | CASSLGQVNQPQHF
TRBJ2-3 | NA | TRBD1 | TRBV30 | TGTGCCTGGAGTGCCCGGACAGGGGTTGGAGATACGCAGTATTTT | CAWSARTGVGDTQYF
TRBJ1-5 | NA | TRBD1 | TRBV7-2 | TGTGCCAGCAGAGGACAGGGGGGACAGCCCCAGCATTTT | CASRGQGGQPQHF
TRBJ1-6 | NA | NA | TRBV9 | TGTGCCAGCCAAAGGACTCGGGAAACACCCCTCCACTTT | CASQRTRETPLHF
TRBJ2-7 | NA | TRBD1 | TRBV5-8 | TGTGCCAGCAGCTTGTTTCACAGGGGCTACGAGCAGTACTTC | CASSLFHRGYEQYF
TRBJ2-4 | NA | NA | TRBV11-2 | TGTGCCAGCAGCTTAGAGGTTGGGAGGGGGACTCCTCTTACCAAAAACATTCAGTACTTC | CASSLEVGRGTPLTKNIQYF
TRBJ2-7 | NA | NA | TRBV18 | TGTGCCAGCTCACCCGGAGTTACCTACGAGCAGTACTTC | CASSPGVTYEQYF
TRBJ1-4 | NA | NA | TRBV30 | TGTGCCTGGATGGTAGCAACTAATGAAAAACTGTTTTTT | CAWMVATNEKLFF
TRBJ1-6 | few | NA | TRBV18 | TGTGCCAGCTCTCATAAGGACAGTGGTAATTCACCCCTCCACTTT | CASSHKDSGNSPLHF
TRBJ1-3 | NA | NA | TRBV7-9 | TGTGCCAGCAGCCCTCGCGGCGACTCTGGAAACACCATATATTTT | CASSPRGDSGNTIYF
TRBJ2-3 | NA | NA | TRBV18 | TGTGCCAGCTCACCATTCCCTCAGGGATGGGCAGATACGCAGTATTTT | CASSPFPQGWADTQYF
TRBJ2-1 | once | NA | TRBV10-3 | TGTGCCATCAGTTTTAGGGGGGGGGACAATGAGCAGTTCTTC | CAISFRGGDNEQFF
TRBJ1-2 | NA | TRBD1 | TRBV6-5 | TGTGCCAGCAGCCGACAGGGACTTGACTATGGCTACACCTTC | CASSRQGLDYGYTF